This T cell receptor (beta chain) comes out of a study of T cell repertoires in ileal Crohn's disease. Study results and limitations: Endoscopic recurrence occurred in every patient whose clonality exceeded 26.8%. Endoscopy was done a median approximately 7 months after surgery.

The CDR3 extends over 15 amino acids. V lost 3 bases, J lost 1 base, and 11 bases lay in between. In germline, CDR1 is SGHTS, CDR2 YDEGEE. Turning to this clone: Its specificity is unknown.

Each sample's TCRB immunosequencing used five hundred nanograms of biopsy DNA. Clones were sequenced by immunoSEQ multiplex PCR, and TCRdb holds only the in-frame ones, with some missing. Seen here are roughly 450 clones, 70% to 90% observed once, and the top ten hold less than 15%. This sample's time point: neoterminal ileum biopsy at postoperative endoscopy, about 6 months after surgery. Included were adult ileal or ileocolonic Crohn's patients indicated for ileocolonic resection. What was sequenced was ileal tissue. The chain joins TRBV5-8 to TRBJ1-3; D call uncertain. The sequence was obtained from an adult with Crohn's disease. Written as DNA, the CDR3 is TGTGCCAGCAGCTCCCTTGGGCCTTCTGGAAACACCATATATTTT. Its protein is CASSSLGPSGNTIYF.